This note documents a single TCR beta chain sequence. This record belongs to a study of blood T cell repertoires in COVID-19. Study-wide background: Acute and convalescent COVID-19 specimens originated in the United States, Italy and Spain. From T cells, B-cell-depleted T cells, or PBMCs came the material, which was cDNA or gDNA.

Original data processing: It was from reference gene primer amplification that nucleated cell counts were estimated. Sequencing used immunoSEQ multiplex PCR; TCRdb keeps in-frame clones, though not all of them. D and trimming were read from the DNA, whereas the V and J calls and clone size are those reported in that table. This sample has some 240,000 clones, with roughly 84% found just once. The V and J ends lost 6 bases and 9 bases, in that order; junction bases with no gene match: 11. Looked up from germline, CDR1 is LNHDA and CDR2 is SQIVND (reference sequence). CDR3 length: 15 residues. This clonotype was obtained from a woman aged 35 to 49 who had recovered from COVID-19. This chain joins TRBV19 and TRBJ1-6; 7 bases map to TRBD1. The sample comprised peripheral blood. The CDR3 DNA reads as TGTGCCAGTAGCACCTACACAGGGGCTGGTTCACCCCTCCACTTT. Amino acid sequence: CASSTYTGAGSPLHF. The entire variable domain, with the rest obtained from reference TRBV19 and TRBJ1-6, is as follows: DGGITQSPKYLFRKEGQNVTLSCEQNLNHDAMYWYRQDPGQGLRLIYYSQIVNDFQKGDIAEGYSVSREKKESFPLTVTSAQKNPTAFYLCASSTYTGAGSPLHFGNGTRLTVT.